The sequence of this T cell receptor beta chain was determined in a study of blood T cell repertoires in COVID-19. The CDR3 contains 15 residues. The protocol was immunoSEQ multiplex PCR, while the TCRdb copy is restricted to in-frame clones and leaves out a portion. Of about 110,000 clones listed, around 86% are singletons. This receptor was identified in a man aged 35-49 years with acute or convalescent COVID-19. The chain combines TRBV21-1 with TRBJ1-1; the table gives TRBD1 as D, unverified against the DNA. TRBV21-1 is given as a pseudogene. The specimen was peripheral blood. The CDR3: CASSTGTEWNTEAFF. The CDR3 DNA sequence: TGTGCCAGCAGCACCGGGACAGAGTGGAACACTGAAGCTTTCTTT.